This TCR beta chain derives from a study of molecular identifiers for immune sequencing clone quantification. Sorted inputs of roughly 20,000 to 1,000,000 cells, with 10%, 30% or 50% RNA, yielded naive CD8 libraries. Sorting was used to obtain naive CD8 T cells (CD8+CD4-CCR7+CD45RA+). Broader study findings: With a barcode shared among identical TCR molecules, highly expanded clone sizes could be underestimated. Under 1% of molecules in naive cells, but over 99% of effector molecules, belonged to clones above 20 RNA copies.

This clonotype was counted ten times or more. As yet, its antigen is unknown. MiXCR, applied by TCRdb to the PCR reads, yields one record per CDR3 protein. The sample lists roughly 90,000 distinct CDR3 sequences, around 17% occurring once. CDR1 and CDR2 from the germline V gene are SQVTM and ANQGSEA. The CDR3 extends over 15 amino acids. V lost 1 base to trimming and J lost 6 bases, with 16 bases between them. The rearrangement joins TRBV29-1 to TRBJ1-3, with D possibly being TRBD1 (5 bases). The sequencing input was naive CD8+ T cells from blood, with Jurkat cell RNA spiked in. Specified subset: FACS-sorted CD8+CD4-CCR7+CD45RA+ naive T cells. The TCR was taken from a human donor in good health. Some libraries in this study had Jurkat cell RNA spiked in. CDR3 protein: CSVEAGGAPSNTIYF. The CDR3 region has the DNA TGCAGCGTTGAAGCCGGGGGAGCTCCTTCAAACACCATATATTTT.